This T cell receptor (beta chain) was captured in a study of beta chain features in type 1 diabetes. Study-wide findings and caveats: Cells that show high TCR expression could be over-represented by cDNA sequencing. Type 1 diabetes patients had TCRB CDR3s that were shorter (moderately but significantly so) in all four CD4+ subsets.

V was clipped by 7 bases and J by 7 bases, with 22 bases between them. CDR3 length: 15 amino acids. CDR1 and CDR2 (germline): MDHEN, SYDVKM. This clone turned up a few times. Its specificity is not known. Every isolated RNA sample was fully reverse transcribed, so sequencing captured expressed TCRB transcripts. The table came from immunoSEQ multiplex PCR; TCRdb's copy has only in-frame clones and leaves some out. Here the sample spans hundreds of thousands of clones, about a tenth being singletons. The collection from each donor was one heparinised blood draw averaging roughly 100 mL. Sequences were obtained from central memory CD4+ T cells from blood. The V and J genes are TRBV28 and TRBJ1-1; D is possibly TRBD1 (6 bases). The sequence was collected from a man aged 25-45 years with type 1 diabetes. CDR3 protein: CASTLHKVGGIEAFF. CDR3 bases: TGTGCCAGCACCTTACACAAGGTTGGGGGCATTGAAGCTTTCTTT.